This entry describes one TCR beta chain. This specimen belongs to a study of control samples from healthy donors and cancer patients. Looked up from germline, CDR1 is ENHRY and CDR2 is SYGVKD. The CDR3 has 17 residues. V was clipped by 4 bases and J by 8 bases; unmatched bases: 15. Libraries were prepared by immunoSEQ multiplex PCR; TCRdb keeps only in-frame clonotypes and omits some of them. The sample has under 70,000 clones; 95% to 96% are singletons. Sequencing was performed on blood. This chain connects TRBV10-3 to TRBJ2-1; TRBD1 aligns across 9 bases. This TCR was sampled from a woman aged 18-29 years in good health. The CDR3 DNA is TGTGCCATCAGTGCTTCCCCTCCGGGACAGGGTTTGTATGAGCAGTTCTTC. This sequence encodes CAISASPPGQGLYEQFF.